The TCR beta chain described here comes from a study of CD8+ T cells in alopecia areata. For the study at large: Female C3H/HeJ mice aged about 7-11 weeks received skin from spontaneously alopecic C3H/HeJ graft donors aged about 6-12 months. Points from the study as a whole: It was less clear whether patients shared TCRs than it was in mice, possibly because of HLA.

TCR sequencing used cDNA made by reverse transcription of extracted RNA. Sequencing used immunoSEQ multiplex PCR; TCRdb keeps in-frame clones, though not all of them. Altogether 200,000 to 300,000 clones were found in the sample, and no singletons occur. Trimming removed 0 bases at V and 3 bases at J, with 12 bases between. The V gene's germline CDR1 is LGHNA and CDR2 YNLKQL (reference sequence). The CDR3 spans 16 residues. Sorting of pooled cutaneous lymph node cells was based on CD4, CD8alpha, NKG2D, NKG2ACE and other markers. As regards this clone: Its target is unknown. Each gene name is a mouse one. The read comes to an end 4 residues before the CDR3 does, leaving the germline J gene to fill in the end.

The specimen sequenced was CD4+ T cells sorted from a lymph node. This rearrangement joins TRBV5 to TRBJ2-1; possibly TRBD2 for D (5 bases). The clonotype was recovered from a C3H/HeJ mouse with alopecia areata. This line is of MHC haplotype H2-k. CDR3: CASSQDSWALYAEQFF. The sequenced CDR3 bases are TGTGCCAGCAGCCAAGATAGCTGGGCCCTCTATGCT.